The present T cell receptor beta chain was sequenced within a study of OX40 agonist ivuxolimab in advanced cancers. V shed 0 bases, J shed 6 bases, and the junction held 6 bases outside the gene matches. This CDR3 comprises 16 residues. CDR1 is SGHRS and CDR2 is YFSETQ in the germline V gene. Clones were read by immunoSEQ multiplex PCR, and TCRdb kept only the in-frame ones, dropping some. The table records 40,000 to 60,000 clones, approximately 79% of them present only once. This TCR came from an adult with an advanced solid tumor such as melanoma, head and neck, liver or kidney cancer. The source was CD4+ or CD8+ T cells sorted from blood, collected in a trial of the OX40 agonist ivuxolimab. The rearrangement joins TRBV5-1 to TRBJ1-1; 12 nucleotides align to TRBD1. The CDR3 region is CASSLGPGQGASEAFF. DNA of the CDR3: TGCGCCAGCAGCTTGGGTCCGGGACAGGGGGCTTCTGAAGCTTTCTTT.